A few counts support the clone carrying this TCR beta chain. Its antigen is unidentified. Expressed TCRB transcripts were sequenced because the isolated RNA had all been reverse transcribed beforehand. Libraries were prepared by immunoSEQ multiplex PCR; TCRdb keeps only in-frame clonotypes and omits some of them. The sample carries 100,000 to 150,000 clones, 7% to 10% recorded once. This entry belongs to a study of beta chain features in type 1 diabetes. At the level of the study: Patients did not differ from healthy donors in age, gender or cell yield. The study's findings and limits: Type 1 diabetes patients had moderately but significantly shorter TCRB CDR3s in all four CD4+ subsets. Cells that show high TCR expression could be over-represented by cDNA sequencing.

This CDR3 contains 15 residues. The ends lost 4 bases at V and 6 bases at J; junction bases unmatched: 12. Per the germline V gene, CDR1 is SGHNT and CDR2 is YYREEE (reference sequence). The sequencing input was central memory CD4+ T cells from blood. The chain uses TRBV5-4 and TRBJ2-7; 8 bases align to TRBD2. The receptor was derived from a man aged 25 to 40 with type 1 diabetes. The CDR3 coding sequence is TGTGCCAGCAGCAGGACCGGGACTAGAGATGGCGAGCAGTACTTC. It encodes CASSRTGTRDGEQYF.